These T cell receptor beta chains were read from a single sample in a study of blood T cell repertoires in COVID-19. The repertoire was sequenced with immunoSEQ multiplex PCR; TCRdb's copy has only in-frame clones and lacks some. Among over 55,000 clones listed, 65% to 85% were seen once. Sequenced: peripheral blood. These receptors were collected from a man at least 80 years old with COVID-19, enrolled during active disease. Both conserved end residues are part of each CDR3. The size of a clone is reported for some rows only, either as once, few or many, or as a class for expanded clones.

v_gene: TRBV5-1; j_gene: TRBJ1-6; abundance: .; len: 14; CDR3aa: CASGAGGTNSPLHF
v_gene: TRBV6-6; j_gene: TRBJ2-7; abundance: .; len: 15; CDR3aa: CASSYSASGGGEQYF
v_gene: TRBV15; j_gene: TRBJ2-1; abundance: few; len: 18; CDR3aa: CATSRGASGSWSYNEQFF
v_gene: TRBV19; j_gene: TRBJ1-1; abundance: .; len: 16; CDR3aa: CASSSRTGAGNTEAFF
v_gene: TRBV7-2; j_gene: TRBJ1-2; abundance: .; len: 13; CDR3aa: CASSYRTRGWDTF
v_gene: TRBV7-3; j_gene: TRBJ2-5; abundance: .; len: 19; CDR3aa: CASSSTPSGLAGRQETQYF
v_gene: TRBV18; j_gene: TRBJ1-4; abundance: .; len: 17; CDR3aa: CASSERETGATNEKLFF
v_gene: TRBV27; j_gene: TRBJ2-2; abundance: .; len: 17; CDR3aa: CASSTGLAGGSTGELFF
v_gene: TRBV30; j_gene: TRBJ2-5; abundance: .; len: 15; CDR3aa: CAWSVPGTGKETQYF
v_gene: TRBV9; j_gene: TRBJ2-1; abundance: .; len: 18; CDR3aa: CASSVGGLGIPHPDEQFF
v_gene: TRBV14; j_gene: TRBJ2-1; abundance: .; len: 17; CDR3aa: CASSQASGSSSYNEQFF
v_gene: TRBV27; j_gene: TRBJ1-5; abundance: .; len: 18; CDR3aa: CASSLGTGQGLSNQPQHF
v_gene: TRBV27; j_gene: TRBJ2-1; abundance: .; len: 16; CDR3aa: CASSYKRESSYNEQFF
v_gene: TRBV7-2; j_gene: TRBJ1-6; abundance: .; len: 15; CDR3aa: CASSSLGVSNSPLHF
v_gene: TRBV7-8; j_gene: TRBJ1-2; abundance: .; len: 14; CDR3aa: CASSLGGDPYGYTF
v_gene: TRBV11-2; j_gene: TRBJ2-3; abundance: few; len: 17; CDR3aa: CASSLVASGSYTDTQYF
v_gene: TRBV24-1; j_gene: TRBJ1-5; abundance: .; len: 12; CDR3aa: CATSDPGQPQHF
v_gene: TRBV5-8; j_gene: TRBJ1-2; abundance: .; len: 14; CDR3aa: CASSYGTGRGGYTF
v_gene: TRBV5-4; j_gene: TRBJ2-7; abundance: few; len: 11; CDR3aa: CASSLRGEQYF
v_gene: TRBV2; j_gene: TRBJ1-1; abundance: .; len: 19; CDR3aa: CASSPPGQGGTSRSTEAFF
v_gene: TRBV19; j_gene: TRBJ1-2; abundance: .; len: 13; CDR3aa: CASATGGNYGYTF
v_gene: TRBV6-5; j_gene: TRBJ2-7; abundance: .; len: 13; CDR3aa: CASIFGPPYEQYF
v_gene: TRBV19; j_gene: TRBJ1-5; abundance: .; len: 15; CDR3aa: CASRSLGQGGQPQHF
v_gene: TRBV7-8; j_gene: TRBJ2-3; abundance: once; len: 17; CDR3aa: CASSSVPGLAGGHTQYF
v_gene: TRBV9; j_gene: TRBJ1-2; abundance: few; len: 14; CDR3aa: CASSTRGGHYGYTF
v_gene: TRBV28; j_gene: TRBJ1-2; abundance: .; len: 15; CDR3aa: CATPRDRGRRYGYTF